This T cell receptor beta chain was sequenced for a study of Ad26.COV2.S vaccination and SARS-CoV-2 variants. Study information: The donor participated in the COV1001 trial, in its Ad26.COV2.S arm. Overall study results and limits: Responses of T cells in total may have been underestimated by the TCR breadth and depth analyses.

Sequencing used immunoSEQ multiplex PCR; TCRdb keeps in-frame clones, though not all of them. This sample has approximately 420,000 clones, with 88% found just once. CDR1 is SGHAT, CDR2 FQNNGV, per germline. With 4 bases removed from V and 5 bases from J, the gap between germline ends came to 17 bases. The CDR3 extends over 15 amino acids. Treatment: approximately 18 received Ad26.COV2.S at low or high dose, single or two shots; 5 received placebo; per-sample allocation not given. Samples were taken on day 63 after the first vaccine or placebo injection. Boston provided a donor who was an adult aged 18-55 years. Spike of the Wuhan-strain SARS-CoV-2 was expressed by an Ad26 vector, which formed the vaccine. In regard to this clone: The antigen remains unidentified.

The sequence was collected from a person aged 18-65 years who received the Ad26.COV2.S COVID-19 vaccine or a placebo. The material was peripheral blood, obtained in a trial of Ad26.COV2.S vaccine versus placebo. This rearrangement joins TRBV11-2 to TRBJ2-5; D is uncertain. CDR3 residues: CASSWLLEPLETQYF. For the CDR3, the DNA is TGTGCCAGCAGCTGGCTCTTAGAACCCCTCGAGACCCAGTACTTC.